The following is a T cell receptor (beta chain) sequence with its context. Its antigen is unknown. Base quality data are lacking; no much larger clone is found one base away. For this chain, trimming is 4 bases at the V end and 8 bases at the J end, and the number of junction bases without a gene match is 8. The germline V gene encodes CDR1 LNHDA and CDR2 SQIVND (reference sequence). The cysteine opens and the phenylalanine closes a CDR3 of 14 amino acids. The sequence is cut down to CDR3 DNA, 42 bases in frame from base 1. This specimen comes from a study of blood T cells in healthy people across ages (dated by TCRdb to between 2014 and 2017). In the study overall: In model experiments, roughly one uniquely barcoded TCR beta cDNA molecule per two T cells was captured by template switching. To track age-related changes in TCR beta repertoire diversity, the study relied on deep sequencing normalized with unique cDNA molecular identifiers. Four age groups were formed from the donors: young (average 16 years), middle-aged (around 39), aged (62) and long-lived (approximately 78). To avoid experimental bias, donors of different ages were spread randomly across the sequencing lanes. For two donors (one aged 18 to 30 and one aged 80 or older), the study analyzed two additional independent replicas of 1 million unique cDNA reads from the same blood draw.

Broad study findings and their caveats: Estimates of total diversity based on one million sequenced T cells were considered lower bounds and underestimates. There was a strong correlation between observed TCR beta diversity and the percentage of naive T cells measured by flow cytometry. As age increased, observed TCR beta diversity per million T cells dropped in a roughly linear way, and a significant reduction was already evident by age 40. Because donor CMV infection status was unknown, age-related changes in expanded clonotypes were potentially confounded. Bulk unsorted PBMC profiling prevented conclusive comparison of naive and antigen-experienced compartments. The long-lived group showed more naive CD4+ T cells, fewer expanded clones and increased TCR diversity than the aged group, suggesting age selection.

The approximately 39 donors, aged about 6 to 95 years, were systemically healthy Caucasian individuals from Russia. Roughly 10 milliliters of peripheral blood were drawn from each donor into EDTA-treated Vacutainer tubes. Ficoll-Paque density-gradient centrifugation was used to isolate PBMCs, with at least 7 million obtained per sample. Trizol reagent was used to extract total RNA from PBMCs, with at least 5.5 micrograms per sample. The percentages of naive CD45RAhigh/CD27high T cells were determined by flow cytometry on a PBMC aliquot from every donor. Preparation of the library involved 5' RACE. Sequencing was performed on an Illumina HiSeq 2500. A second PCR of about 7 to 12 cycles was performed with a sample-barcoded 5' primer and a J-beta primer mix. Each TCR beta cDNA molecule received a unique molecular identifier from a template-switch 5' adaptor carrying 12 random nucleotides. Each sample yielded at least 2.5 million CDR3-containing paired-end reads. First-strand cDNA synthesis was performed from all RNA using the Mint cDNA synthesis kit, with priming by a TRBC-specific oligonucleotide. All cDNA was treated with uracil-DNA glycosylase and then went through a first 18-cycle PCR with the universal primers M1SS and BC2_uni_R. In the authors' own workflow: For normalization, 1 million high-quality reads were randomly selected from each sample, with every read carrying a distinct molecular identifier. Reads with shared molecular identifiers were discarded instead of being binned into consensus sequences. CDR3 identification, clonotype clustering and error correction used MiTCR with a Q25 quality threshold and the strictest error-elimination algorithm. A nonparametric unseen species model with Euler transformation was used to estimate lower-bound total TCR beta diversity. TCRdb reanalyzed the raw reads on its own, using fastp at Q25 for trimming and MiXCR for clone calling, and kept in-frame beta chains. One record per CDR3 amino acid sequence lists the most common genes and DNA. V and J calls and clone size were set by TCRdb, not the authors. The sample table holds fewer than 1.5 million distinct CDR3 sequences, of which approximately 38% were seen once. The ten most abundant clones make up 7% to 9% of the sample.

The chain links TRBV19 with TRBJ1-1; 9 middle bases align to TRBD1. This TCR was sampled from a woman under 30 in good health. Sequencing input: blood. The bases read TGTGCCAGTAGTAAAGCCGGGACAGGGTACGAAGCTTTCTTT. Translated, this is CASSKAGTGYEAFF.